Here is one T cell receptor beta chain with its context. This sample was included in a study of shared clonotypes between healthy human individuals. Background on the study: Participating donors consisted of two women and three men aged 18 to 49.

V lost 5 bases and J lost 0, with 4 bases in between. The CDR3 spans 13 residues. Germline V gene sequence: CDR1 SSHAT, CDR2 FNYEAQ (reference sequence). Unsorted PBMC contributed approximately 300 ng DNA, tens of thousands of T cell genomes, to each replicate PCR. The repertoire was sequenced with immunoSEQ multiplex PCR; TCRdb's copy has only in-frame clones and lacks some. This table has 470,000 or so clones, 65% to 85% appearing once. Material for sequencing was PBMCs. The chain combines TRBV7-7 with TRBJ2-2; D gene uncertain. The source of this sequence is a woman in her 40s in good health. Some clones in this sample may be carry-over from other donors' samples. The CDR3 region has the DNA TGTGCCAGCAGCAACGCGAACACCGGGGAGCTGTTTTTT. The encoded protein is CASSNANTGELFF.